The 6 T cell receptor beta chains given below trace back to one sample, sequenced in a study of blood T cell repertoires in COVID-19. The protocol was immunoSEQ multiplex PCR, while the TCRdb copy is restricted to in-frame clones and leaves out a portion. The profile covers tens of thousands of clones, with 85% to 90% appearing a single time and roughly 7% taken by the ten largest. The source material was peripheral blood. These receptors were collected from a man aged 50-59 years with active COVID-19.

The chain employs TRBV18 and TRBJ1-2; tentatively, D is TRBD1 (5 bases). The length of the CDR3 is 16 residues. Trimming took 6 bases from V and 0 from J, leaving 17 bases between them. The germline gives CDR1 KGHSH, CDR2 LQKENI. The CDR3 coding sequence is TGTGCCAGCTCCCTCCGAAGGGGCCGCACTAACTATGGCTACACCTTC. It is translated as CASSLRRGRTNYGYTF.

The genes are TRBV19 and TRBJ1-5, with 7 positions matching TRBD1. Germline-derived CDR1 and CDR2 are LNHDA and SQIVND (reference sequence). The CDR3 contains 16 residues. J was trimmed by 4 bases and V by 6 bases; bases with no gene match: 12. The DNA of the CDR3 is TGTGCCAGTAGGACAACAGGGGTAGGGAAAAATCAGCCCCAGCATTTT. Protein sequence: CASRTTGVGKNQPQHF.

Turning to this clone: Other DNA variants within this sample encode the same CDR3. This chain joins TRBV6-5 and TRBJ1-5; perhaps TRBD1 as D (5 bases). The CDR3 length is 14 residues. Germline V gives CDR1 MNHEY, CDR2 SVGAGI. Trimming shortened V by 2 bases and J by 6 bases, and 11 bases separated the two germline ends. The CDR3 DNA reads as TGTGCCAGCAGTTACGCCGGGGGAGGTCAGCCCCAGCATTTT. This gives the protein CASSYAGGGQPQHF.

The rearrangement links TRBV4-2 to TRBJ2-2, with 9 bases aligning to TRBD1. There are 21 residues in the CDR3. V gave up 0 bases and J gave up 8 bases; unmatched junction bases: 22. The germline V gene has CDR1 LGHNA and CDR2 YNFKEQ. For the CDR3, the DNA is TGTGCCAGCAGCCAAGAGTGGGACAGGGTCTGCTCCGTTCTCGAGGAGGGGGAGCTGTTTTTT. This sequence encodes CASSQEWDRVCSVLEEGELFF.

This sequence joins TRBV5-6 and TRBJ1-1; tentative D call: TRBD1 (5 bases). Germline-derived CDR1 and CDR2 are SGHDT and YYEEEE. Deletions cut 2 bases from V and 0 bases from J, with 8 bases between. CDR3 length equals 14 residues. The CDR3 DNA is TGTGCCAGCAGCTTTGACAGACTGAACACTGAAGCTTTCTTT. Its protein product is CASSFDRLNTEAFF.

The chain is built from TRBV5-1 and TRBJ2-3; no clear D gene. This CDR3 region has 14 residues. V dropped 0 bases and J dropped 0 bases, with 5 bases sitting between them. Germline assignment: CDR1 SGHRS and CDR2 YFSETQ. The CDR3 region is CASSLGPSTDTQYF. DNA for the CDR3: TGCGCCAGCAGCTTGGGGCCGAGCACAGATACGCAGTATTTT.